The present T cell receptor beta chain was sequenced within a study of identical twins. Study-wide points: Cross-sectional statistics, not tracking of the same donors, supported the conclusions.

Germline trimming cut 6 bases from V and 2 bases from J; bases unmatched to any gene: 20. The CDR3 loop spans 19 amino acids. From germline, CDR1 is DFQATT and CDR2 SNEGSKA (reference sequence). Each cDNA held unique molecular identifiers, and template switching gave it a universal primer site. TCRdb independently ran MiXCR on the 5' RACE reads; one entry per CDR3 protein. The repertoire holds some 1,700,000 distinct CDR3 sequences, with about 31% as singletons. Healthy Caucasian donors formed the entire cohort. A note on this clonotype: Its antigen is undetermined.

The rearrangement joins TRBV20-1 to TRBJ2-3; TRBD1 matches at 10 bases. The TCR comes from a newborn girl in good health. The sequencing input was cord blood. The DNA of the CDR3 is TGCAGTGCCAGTAGGCCTCCCGGGACAGGGGAGTGGTACACAGATACGCAGTATTTT. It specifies CSASRPPGTGEWYTDTQYF.